The T cell receptor beta chain under discussion was sequenced for a study of blood T cell repertoires in COVID-19. Study as a whole: From the United States, Italy and Spain came samples of acute and convalescent COVID-19. The analysed material was cDNA or gDNA that came from T cells, B-cell-depleted T cells, or PBMCs.

In the study's own analysis: Quantification of nucleated cells was approximated via reference gene primer amplification. The data were produced by immunoSEQ multiplex PCR, yet TCRdb's version contains in-frame clones alone and is incomplete. V, J and clone size derive from that table, while D and trimming were established from the DNA sequence. The sample holds about 320,000 clones; more than 70% are singletons and the top ten take 1.5% to 2%. Germline-derived CDR1 and CDR2 are LNHNV and YYDKDF (reference sequence). V lost 0 bases and J lost 14, with 20 bases in between. The CDR3 sequence is 16 residues long. Patients from Seattle were sampled longitudinally, starting during active infection.

The chain links TRBV15 to TRBJ1-6, with D perhaps TRBD1 (6 bases). This clonotype was obtained from a woman aged 30 to 39 with COVID-19, enrolled during active disease. Sequenced material: peripheral blood. The CDR3 region has the DNA TGTGCCACCAGCAGAGATGTGAGCAGGGGCCAATTCACCCTCCACTTT. This sequence encodes CATSRDVSRGQFTLHF.